Listed below are T cell receptor beta chains from one sample, sequenced in a study of blood T cells in healthy people across ages. In TCRdb, the 5' RACE reads were re-called with MiXCR into one record per CDR3 protein. The sample lists 720,000 or so distinct CDR3 sequences; approximately 40% were seen once. The sequenced sample consisted of blood. These receptors all stem from a man older than 75 in good health. The CDR3 runs from the conserved cysteine through the conserved F or W. D genes are given only for firm matches. The listing skips clone size in some rows; elsewhere it reads once, few, many or a size class.

d_gene: TRBD2; abundance: NA; j_gene: TRBJ2-4; v_gene: TRBV5-6; CDR3aa: CASTPGLEKNIQYF; CDR3nt: TGTGCCAGCACCCCGGGACTAGAGAAAAACATTCAGTACTTC
d_gene: NA; abundance: NA; j_gene: TRBJ2-7; v_gene: TRBV28; CDR3aa: CASTPRGASYEQYF; CDR3nt: TGTGCCAGCACCCCCAGGGGGGCCTCCTACGAGCAGTACTTC
d_gene: NA; abundance: NA; j_gene: TRBJ2-2; v_gene: TRBV6-5; CDR3aa: CASSYSRGRGTGELFF; CDR3nt: TGTGCCAGCAGTTACTCGAGAGGGCGAGGGACCGGGGAGCTGTTTTTT
d_gene: NA; abundance: many; j_gene: TRBJ2-1; v_gene: TRBV11-3; CDR3aa: CASSPGTYNEQFF; CDR3nt: TGTGCCAGCAGCCCGGGGACATACAATGAGCAGTTCTTC
d_gene: TRBD2; abundance: NA; j_gene: TRBJ2-3; v_gene: TRBV7-2; CDR3aa: CASSLSLAGDTDTQYF; CDR3nt: TGTGCCAGCAGCCTAAGTCTAGCGGGGGACACAGATACGCAGTATTTT
d_gene: NA; abundance: NA; j_gene: TRBJ2-3; v_gene: TRBV7-2; CDR3aa: CASSLEGGRIDTQYF; CDR3nt: TGTGCCAGCAGCTTAGAGGGCGGGCGGATAGATACGCAGTATTTT
d_gene: NA; abundance: NA; j_gene: TRBJ1-6; v_gene: TRBV14; CDR3aa: CASSHTGGLSYNSPLHF; CDR3nt: TGTGCCAGCAGCCACACGGGTGGTCTTTCCTATAATTCACCCCTCCACTTT
d_gene: TRBD1; abundance: few; j_gene: TRBJ2-1; v_gene: TRBV6-5; CDR3aa: CASSYAGTGGGYEQFF; CDR3nt: TGTGCCAGCAGTTACGCCGGGACAGGGGGCGGCTATGAGCAGTTCTTC
d_gene: NA; abundance: NA; j_gene: TRBJ2-5; v_gene: TRBV29-1; CDR3aa: CSVEISWGETQYF; CDR3nt: TGCAGCGTTGAAATCAGTTGGGGAGAGACCCAGTACTTC
d_gene: TRBD1; abundance: NA; j_gene: TRBJ2-6; v_gene: TRBV12-3/TRBV12-4; CDR3aa: CASSPRTGKAGANVLTF; CDR3nt: TGTGCCAGCAGCCCTCGGACAGGGAAAGCCGGGGCCAACGTCCTGACTTTC
d_gene: NA; abundance: NA; j_gene: TRBJ1-1; v_gene: TRBV12-3/TRBV12-4; CDR3aa: CASSVGQVADEAFF; CDR3nt: TGTGCCAGCAGTGTAGGGCAGGTGGCGGATGAAGCTTTCTTT
d_gene: TRBD1; abundance: NA; j_gene: TRBJ2-3; v_gene: TRBV20-1; CDR3aa: CSARDSDRGADTQYF; CDR3nt: TGCAGTGCTAGAGATTCGGACAGGGGTGCAGATACGCAGTATTTT
d_gene: TRBD2; abundance: few; j_gene: TRBJ2-5; v_gene: TRBV6-2/TRBV6-3; CDR3aa: CASSTRGGTGGLETQYF; CDR3nt: TGTGCCAGCAGTACCCGAGGTGGGACGGGGGGGTTGGAGACCCAGTACTTC
d_gene: NA; abundance: NA; j_gene: TRBJ2-7; v_gene: TRBV6-6; CDR3aa: CASSEVPGYEQYF; CDR3nt: TGTGCCAGCAGTGAGGTTCCGGGCTACGAGCAGTACTTC
d_gene: NA; abundance: NA; j_gene: TRBJ1-3; v_gene: TRBV27; CDR3aa: CASISQGNTIYF; CDR3nt: TGTGCCAGCATATCCCAGGGAAACACCATATATTTT
d_gene: TRBD1; abundance: few; j_gene: TRBJ1-2; v_gene: TRBV28; CDR3aa: CASSSAGQGDYGYTF; CDR3nt: TGTGCCAGCAGTTCCGCGGGACAGGGGGACTATGGCTACACCTTC
d_gene: TRBD2; abundance: NA; j_gene: TRBJ2-5; v_gene: TRBV18; CDR3aa: CASSPLAVQETQYF; CDR3nt: TGTGCCAGCTCACCGCTAGCGGTCCAAGAGACCCAGTACTTC
d_gene: TRBD2; abundance: NA; j_gene: TRBJ2-7; v_gene: TRBV20-1; CDR3aa: CSARGLADPYEQYF; CDR3nt: TGCAGTGCTAGAGGGCTAGCGGACCCCTACGAGCAGTACTTC
d_gene: TRBD1; abundance: NA; j_gene: TRBJ1-4; v_gene: TRBV7-9; CDR3aa: CASSQTGGRGKKLFF; CDR3nt: TGTGCCAGCAGCCAGACAGGGGGGAGAGGTAAAAAACTGTTTTTT
d_gene: NA; abundance: few; j_gene: TRBJ2-5; v_gene: TRBV20-1; CDR3aa: CSARSDGEETQYF; CDR3nt: TGCAGTGCTAGATCTGACGGAGAAGAGACCCAGTACTTC
d_gene: NA; abundance: few; j_gene: TRBJ2-7; v_gene: TRBV6-5; CDR3aa: CASTQGGASSYEQYF; CDR3nt: TGTGCCAGCACCCAGGGCGGGGCGAGCTCCTACGAGCAGTACTTC
d_gene: NA; abundance: many; j_gene: TRBJ2-5; v_gene: TRBV29-1; CDR3aa: CSATRTPETQYF; CDR3nt: TGCAGCGCCACCCGGACACCGGAGACCCAGTACTTC
d_gene: NA; abundance: NA; j_gene: TRBJ1-1; v_gene: TRBV7-2; CDR3aa: CASSLWRTEAFF; CDR3nt: TGTGCCAGCAGCTTATGGCGCACTGAAGCTTTCTTT
d_gene: NA; abundance: NA; j_gene: TRBJ2-2; v_gene: TRBV15; CDR3aa: CATSREQGPNTGELFF; CDR3nt: TGTGCCACCAGCAGAGAACAGGGCCCGAACACCGGGGAGCTGTTTTTT
d_gene: NA; abundance: NA; j_gene: TRBJ1-4; v_gene: TRBV4-2; CDR3aa: CASSQGTPGNEKLFF; CDR3nt: TGTGCCAGCAGCCAAGGGACACCGGGGAATGAAAAACTGTTTTTT
d_gene: NA; abundance: once; j_gene: TRBJ2-4; v_gene: TRBV12-3/TRBV12-4; CDR3aa: CASSWGGLSYNEQYF; CDR3nt: TGTGCCAGCAGCTGGGGCGGACTTTCCTACAATGAGCAGTACTTC
d_gene: TRBD1; abundance: few; j_gene: TRBJ1-2; v_gene: TRBV7-2; CDR3aa: CASSISRNRGGDDYGYTF; CDR3nt: TGTGCCAGCAGCATTTCGAGGAACAGGGGGGGGGACGACTATGGCTACACCTTC
d_gene: TRBD1; abundance: NA; j_gene: TRBJ1-2; v_gene: TRBV28; CDR3aa: CASSFSRGVPYGYTF; CDR3nt: TGTGCCAGCAGTTTTTCCAGGGGGGTACCCTATGGCTACACCTTC
d_gene: TRBD2; abundance: NA; j_gene: TRBJ2-2; v_gene: TRBV5-1; CDR3aa: CASSFGAGGLTGELFF; CDR3nt: TGCGCCAGCAGCTTTGGCGCGGGGGGACTCACCGGGGAGCTGTTTTTT
d_gene: TRBD2; abundance: NA; j_gene: TRBJ2-3; v_gene: TRBV20-1; CDR3aa: CSAQSLAGGTDTQYF; CDR3nt: TGCAGTGCTCAATCACTAGCGGGGGGCACAGATACGCAGTATTTT
d_gene: TRBD2; abundance: NA; j_gene: TRBJ2-5; v_gene: TRBV20-1; CDR3aa: CSVKGIRGGSETQYF; CDR3nt: TGCAGTGTTAAAGGGATACGGGGGGGCTCTGAGACCCAGTACTTC
d_gene: TRBD2; abundance: many; j_gene: TRBJ2-5; v_gene: TRBV4-2; CDR3aa: CASSQDRSGGAVIETQYF; CDR3nt: TGTGCCAGCAGCCAAGACCGGAGCGGGGGGGCCGTGATAGAGACCCAGTACTTC
d_gene: NA; abundance: NA; j_gene: TRBJ2-7; v_gene: TRBV9; CDR3aa: CASSVAGELYEQYF; CDR3nt: TGTGCCAGCAGCGTAGCAGGAGAACTTTACGAGCAGTACTTC
d_gene: NA; abundance: once; j_gene: TRBJ1-1; v_gene: TRBV28; CDR3aa: CASSFDFIWGGPEAFF; CDR3nt: TGTGCCAGCAGTTTTGATTTTATCTGGGGTGGCCCTGAAGCTTTCTTT
d_gene: NA; abundance: NA; j_gene: TRBJ2-1; v_gene: TRBV28; CDR3aa: CASSCSSGSRNEQFF; CDR3nt: TGTGCCAGCAGTTGCTCTTCGGGGTCGAGGAATGAGCAGTTCTTC
d_gene: NA; abundance: few; j_gene: TRBJ2-7; v_gene: TRBV9; CDR3aa: CASSVASGNEQYF; CDR3nt: TGTGCCAGCAGCGTAGCAAGCGGAAACGAGCAGTACTTC
d_gene: TRBD2; abundance: NA; j_gene: TRBJ2-7; v_gene: TRBV6-2/TRBV6-3; CDR3aa: CASRSATSGGYEQYF; CDR3nt: TGTGCCAGCAGATCAGCGACTAGCGGGGGATACGAGCAGTACTTC
d_gene: NA; abundance: NA; j_gene: TRBJ2-7; v_gene: TRBV2; CDR3aa: CASSVEGNEQYF; CDR3nt: TGTGCCAGCAGTGTAGAGGGGAACGAGCAGTACTTC
d_gene: NA; abundance: once; j_gene: TRBJ2-1; v_gene: TRBV18; CDR3aa: CASSPPGVNEQFF; CDR3nt: TGTGCCAGCTCACCACCGGGGGTCAATGAGCAGTTCTTC
d_gene: NA; abundance: NA; j_gene: TRBJ2-3; v_gene: TRBV30; CDR3aa: CAWSVGGSSTDTQYF; CDR3nt: TGTGCCTGGAGTGTAGGCGGCAGCAGCACAGATACGCAGTATTTT
d_gene: NA; abundance: few; j_gene: TRBJ2-7; v_gene: TRBV12-3/TRBV12-4; CDR3aa: CASSWGDLYEQYF; CDR3nt: TGTGCCAGCAGTTGGGGAGACCTCTACGAGCAGTACTTC
d_gene: NA; abundance: NA; j_gene: TRBJ1-5; v_gene: TRBV2; CDR3aa: CASSPGTSDLPQHF; CDR3nt: TGTGCCAGCAGCCCAGGGACCTCAGATTTGCCCCAGCATTTT
d_gene: TRBD1; abundance: many; j_gene: TRBJ2-7; v_gene: TRBV5-1; CDR3aa: CASSLGTGHYEQYF; CDR3nt: TGCGCCAGCAGCTTGGGGACAGGGCACTACGAGCAGTACTTC
d_gene: TRBD1; abundance: NA; j_gene: TRBJ1-4; v_gene: TRBV28; CDR3aa: CASSRHRDRVNEKLFF; CDR3nt: TGTGCCAGCAGTCGCCACCGGGACAGGGTTAATGAAAAACTGTTTTTT
d_gene: NA; abundance: few; j_gene: TRBJ2-7; v_gene: TRBV29-1; CDR3aa: CSVDKGGEQYF; CDR3nt: TGCAGCGTTGATAAAGGGGGGGAGCAGTACTTC
d_gene: TRBD1; abundance: NA; j_gene: TRBJ1-5; v_gene: TRBV7-6; CDR3aa: CASSPRYRGGQPQHF; CDR3nt: TGTGCCAGCAGCCCTCGATACAGGGGGGGTCAGCCCCAGCATTTT
d_gene: NA; abundance: NA; j_gene: TRBJ2-7; v_gene: TRBV7-2; CDR3aa: CASSLAPTPREQYF; CDR3nt: TGTGCCAGCAGCTTAGCACCGACCCCTCGCGAGCAGTACTTC
d_gene: NA; abundance: NA; j_gene: TRBJ2-1; v_gene: TRBV20-1; CDR3aa: CSAKASSSSYNEQFF; CDR3nt: TGCAGTGCTAAGGCTAGCTCGAGCTCCTACAATGAGCAGTTCTTC
d_gene: TRBD1; abundance: many; j_gene: TRBJ2-3; v_gene: TRBV6-4; CDR3aa: CASSSQGGDTQYF; CDR3nt: TGTGCCAGCTCATCACAGGGGGGAGATACGCAGTATTTT
d_gene: TRBD1; abundance: NA; j_gene: TRBJ2-7; v_gene: TRBV20-1; CDR3aa: CSAPDRTSSYEQYF; CDR3nt: TGCAGTGCGCCGGACAGGACGAGCTCCTACGAGCAGTACTTC
d_gene: NA; abundance: NA; j_gene: TRBJ1-2; v_gene: TRBV7-2; CDR3aa: CASSLAGGRSYGYTF; CDR3nt: TGTGCCAGCAGCTTAGCGGGGGGCAGGTCTTATGGCTACACCTTC
d_gene: TRBD2; abundance: few; j_gene: TRBJ2-3; v_gene: TRBV29-1; CDR3aa: CSVDRGGSGRADTQYF; CDR3nt: TGCAGCGTGGACCGGGGGGGGAGCGGGAGGGCAGATACGCAGTATTTT
d_gene: TRBD2; abundance: NA; j_gene: TRBJ2-1; v_gene: TRBV6-2/TRBV6-3; CDR3aa: CASSYGTSGRLDEQFF; CDR3nt: TGTGCCAGCAGTTATGGGACTAGCGGGAGGTTGGATGAGCAGTTCTTC
d_gene: TRBD2; abundance: few; j_gene: TRBJ2-3; v_gene: TRBV9; CDR3aa: CASSPSLTSGRRDTQYF; CDR3nt: TGTGCCAGCAGCCCTTCCTTGACTAGCGGGAGACGGGATACGCAGTATTTT
d_gene: NA; abundance: NA; j_gene: TRBJ1-2; v_gene: TRBV28; CDR3aa: CASTGNYGYTF; CDR3nt: TGTGCCAGCACGGGGAACTATGGCTACACCTTC
d_gene: TRBD2; abundance: NA; j_gene: TRBJ2-3; v_gene: TRBV12-3/TRBV12-4; CDR3aa: CASSFGSGWDTQYF; CDR3nt: TGTGCCAGCAGTTTTGGTAGCGGGTGGGATACGCAGTATTTT